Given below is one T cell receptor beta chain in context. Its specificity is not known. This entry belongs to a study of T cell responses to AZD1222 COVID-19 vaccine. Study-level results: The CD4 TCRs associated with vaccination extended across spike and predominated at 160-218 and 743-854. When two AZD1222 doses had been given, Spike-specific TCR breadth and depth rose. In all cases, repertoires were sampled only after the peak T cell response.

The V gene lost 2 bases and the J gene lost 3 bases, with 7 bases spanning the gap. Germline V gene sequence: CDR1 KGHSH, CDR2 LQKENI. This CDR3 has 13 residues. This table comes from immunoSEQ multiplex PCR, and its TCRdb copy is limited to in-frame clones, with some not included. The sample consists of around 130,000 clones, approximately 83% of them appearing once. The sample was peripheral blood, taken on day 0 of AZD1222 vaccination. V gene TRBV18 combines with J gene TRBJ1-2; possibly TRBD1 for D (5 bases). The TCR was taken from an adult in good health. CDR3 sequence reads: CASSPGGDYGYTF. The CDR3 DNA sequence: TGTGCCAGCTCACCAGGGGGGGACTATGGCTACACCTTC.